This T cell receptor beta chain originates from a study of ipilimumab plus nivolumab after autologous stem cell transplantation. TCRdb's table, derived via immunoSEQ multiplex PCR, lists solely in-frame clones and lacks some. The sample shows some 87,000 clones, around 80% of them seen only once. Through week 26, nivolumab 3 mg/kg IV was given weeks 1, 4, 7, 10, then biweekly. This clone was counted only a few times. Sequenced material: PBMCs, taken in a trial of ipilimumab plus nivolumab as post-transplant consolidation. This TCR derives from a male donor with diffuse large B-cell lymphoma.

Written as DNA, the CDR3 is TGTGCCAGCAGCTTAGGTGGAAAACTGTTTTTT. This translates into CASSLGGKLFF. V usage is TRBV7-8 and J usage is TRBJ1-4; D is ambiguous. Germline V gene sequence: CDR1 SGHVS, CDR2 FQNEAQ. CDR3 size: 11 residues. The V gene lost 1 base and the J gene lost 10 bases, with 4 bases spanning the gap.